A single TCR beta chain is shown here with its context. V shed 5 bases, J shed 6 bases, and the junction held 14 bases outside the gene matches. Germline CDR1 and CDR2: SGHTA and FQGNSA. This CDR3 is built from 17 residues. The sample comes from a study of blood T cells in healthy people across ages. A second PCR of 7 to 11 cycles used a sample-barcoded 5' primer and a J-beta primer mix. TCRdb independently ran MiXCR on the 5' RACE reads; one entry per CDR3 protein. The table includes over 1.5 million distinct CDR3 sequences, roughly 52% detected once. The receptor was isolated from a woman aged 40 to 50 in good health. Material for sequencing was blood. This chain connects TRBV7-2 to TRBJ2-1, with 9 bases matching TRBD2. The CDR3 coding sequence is TGTGCCAGCAGCCCAAACCGAGCGGGGGGTGGGTGCAATGAGCAGTTCTTC. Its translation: CASSPNRAGGGCNEQFF.